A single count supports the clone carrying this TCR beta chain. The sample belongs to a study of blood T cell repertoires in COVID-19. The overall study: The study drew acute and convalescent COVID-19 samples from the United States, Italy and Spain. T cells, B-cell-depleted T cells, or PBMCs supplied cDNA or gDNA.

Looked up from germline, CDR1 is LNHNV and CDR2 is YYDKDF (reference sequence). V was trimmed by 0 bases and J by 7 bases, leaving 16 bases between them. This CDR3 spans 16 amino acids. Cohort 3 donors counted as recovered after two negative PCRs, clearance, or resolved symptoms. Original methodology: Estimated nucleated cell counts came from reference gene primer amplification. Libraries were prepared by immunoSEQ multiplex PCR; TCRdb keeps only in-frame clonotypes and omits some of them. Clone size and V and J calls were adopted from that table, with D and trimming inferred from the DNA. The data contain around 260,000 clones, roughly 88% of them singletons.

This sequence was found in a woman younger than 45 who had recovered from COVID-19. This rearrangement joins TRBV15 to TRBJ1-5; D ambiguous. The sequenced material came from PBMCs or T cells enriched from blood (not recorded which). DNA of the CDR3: TGTGCCACCAGCAGAGATCCTGGCAGCCCGAGGCAGCCCCAGCATTTT. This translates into CATSRDPGSPRQPQHF.